The clone carrying this T cell receptor beta chain was seen just once. The antigen is unknown. This record belongs to a study of cytomegalovirus exposure and HLA in healthy donors. Across the study: From about 180 million T cells, an earlier analysis saw 90 million to 130 million unique TCR beta sequences. Study observations and caveats: Investigators reported about 160 TCR beta chains as tied to cytomegalovirus. Many donors carried some public TCRs, although rarity characterized most TCR sequences.

This CDR3 is 15 amino acids long. Trimming stripped 3 bases from V and 2 bases from J, with 12 bases between. Looked up from germline, CDR1 is SGHVS and CDR2 is FQNEAQ. Primers: 60 Vbeta forward and 13 Jbeta reverse. Sequencing was performed with immunoSEQ multiplex PCR; in TCRdb, only in-frame clones are kept and a portion is missing. The sample carries some 190,000 clones, more than 75% recorded once. The sample comprised PBMCs. The sequence was obtained from a woman in her 30s in good health and CMV-seropositive. The rearrangement uses TRBV7-8 and TRBJ2-3; possibly TRBD1 for D (5 bases). Here the CDR3 reads CASSFRAGYTDTQYF. In DNA, the CDR3 is TGTGCCAGCAGCTTCCGGGCAGGGTACACAGATACGCAGTATTTT.